The rows below give T cell receptor beta chains drawn from one sample of a study of beta chain features in type 1 diabetes. Only in-frame clones appear in the TCRdb table, and some are missing; sequencing was by immunoSEQ multiplex PCR. The repertoire has over 150,000 clones, approximately 8% of them found once; the top ten carry approximately 0.54%. Sequencing input: central memory CD4+ T cells from blood. The receptor source for this set is a man between 18 and 29 years old with type 1 diabetes. CDR3s include the opening cysteine and the closing phenylalanine or tryptophan. The D gene is left open where the match is weak. Only part of the rows carry a size: once, few, many, or a class if the clone is expanded.

d_call,j_call,v_call,cdr3_length,clone_size,cdr3_nt,cdr3_aa
-,TRBJ1-1,TRBV20-1,11,-,TGCAGCCAACAGGGATCTTCTCGAGCTTTCTTT,CSQQGSSRAFF
-,TRBJ1-3,TRBV9,15,few,TGTGCCAGCAGCGTCGCAAGCTATTATGGAAACACCATATATTTT,CASSVASYYGNTIYF
-,TRBJ2-1,TRBV6-6,11,few,TGTGCCAGCAGATATAACAATGAGCAGTTCTTC,CASRYNNEQFF
TRBD1,TRBJ2-2,TRBV29-1,14,few,TGCAGCGTCGGGACAGGGATAAACACCGGGGAGCTGTTTTTT,CSVGTGINTGELFF
-,TRBJ2-6,TRBV21-1,16,few,TGTGCCAGCAGCAAGCCACAGGGAATTGGGGCCAACGTCCTGACTTTC,CASSKPQGIGANVLTF
-,TRBJ2-7,TRBV28,15,few,TGTGCCAGCCTCAATCCTAGGCGGGGACCCTACGAGCAGTACTTC,CASLNPRRGPYEQYF
TRBD1,TRBJ2-5,TRBV9,14,many,TGTGCCAGCAGCGCAAACAGGGGCAGGGAGACCCAGTACTTC,CASSANRGRETQYF
-,TRBJ2-5,TRBV7-2,15,-,TGTGCCAGCAGCTTGGACCCTCTGCGCGGGGAGACCCAGTACTTC,CASSLDPLRGETQYF
-,TRBJ1-1,TRBV5-1,11,few,TGCGCCAGCAGACGGGGAACTGAAGCTTTCTTT,CASRRGTEAFF
-,TRBJ2-5,TRBV5-6,13,few,TGTGCCAGCAGTCCCGCTGGGGGCGAGACCCAGTACTTC,CASSPAGGETQYF
-,TRBJ1-2,TRBV4-1,18,few,TGCGCCAGCAGCCAAGCTTGGGGAGACTCTGAAGCTAACTATGGCTACACCTTC,CASSQAWGDSEANYGYTF
TRBD1,TRBJ1-2,TRBV5-1,13,-,TGCGCCAGCAGCACGGGACAGGCCTATGGCTACACCTTC,CASSTGQAYGYTF
-,TRBJ2-7,TRBV7-8,15,-,TGTGCCAGCAGCCCGGAACGGGGGAGTTCCTACGAGCAGTACTTC,CASSPERGSSYEQYF
-,TRBJ1-2,TRBV28,12,-,TGTGCCAGCAGTATTATACAGGGTGGCTACACCTTC,CASSIIQGGYTF
-,TRBJ1-2,TRBV6-5,14,few,TGTGCCAGCAGTCTATACGGGGGAGAGGATGGCTACACCTTC,CASSLYGGEDGYTF
TRBD1,TRBJ1-3,TRBV30,14,-,TGTGCCTGGGGACAGGGCTTCTCTGGAAACACCATATATTTT,CAWGQGFSGNTIYF
TRBD1,TRBJ2-4,TRBV30,16,few,TGTGCCTGGAGCCCGGGACAGCAAATAGCCAAAAACATTCAGTACTTC,CAWSPGQQIAKNIQYF
-,TRBJ2-1,TRBV4-2,14,-,TGTGCCAGCAGCTTGATCGATCCCCGGGATGAGCAGTTCTTC,CASSLIDPRDEQFF
TRBD2,TRBJ2-1,TRBV25-1,16,-,TGTGCCAGCAGTGAATTAACTAGCGGGAGAGGGAATGAGCAGTTCTTC,CASSELTSGRGNEQFF
-,TRBJ2-5,TRBV7-9,13,-,TGTGCCAGCAGCTTGGTGGGGGGACAGACCCAGTACTTC,CASSLVGGQTQYF
-,TRBJ1-2,TRBV27,13,-,TGTGCCAGCAGTGCGCAGCTAGCTGGGGGCTACACCTTC,CASSAQLAGGYTF
-,TRBJ1-4,TRBV29-1,13,many,TGCAGCGTTGTTCTGACAGAACTCGGGAAACTGTTTTTT,CSVVLTELGKLFF
-,TRBJ2-5,TRBV28,13,few,TGTGCCAGCAGCCGCCTGGGCGGGGAGACCCAGTACTTC,CASSRLGGETQYF
TRBD2,TRBJ2-1,TRBV7-8,16,few,TGTGCCAGCAGCTTAGGAGGACTAGCGCTGTACAATGAGCAGTTCTTC,CASSLGGLALYNEQFF
-,TRBJ2-7,TRBV7-2,16,few,TGTGCCAGCAGCTTCGACCCCCCCGGCAGGGGTTACGAGCAGTACTTC,CASSFDPPGRGYEQYF
TRBD1,TRBJ2-1,TRBV5-1,12,-,TGCGCCAGCAGCGTACAGGGGAATGAGCAGTTCTTC,CASSVQGNEQFF
TRBD2,TRBJ2-3,TRBV6-5,16,few,TGTGCCAGCAGTTACTGGGCGGGAGGAGCGACAGATACGCAGTATTTT,CASSYWAGGATDTQYF
TRBD2,TRBJ2-3,TRBV9,17,-,TGTGCCAGCAGCGTCGCTGGGCTAGCGGGGACCACAGATACGCAGTATTTT,CASSVAGLAGTTDTQYF
TRBD2,TRBJ2-7,TRBV28,15,-,TGTGCCAGCAGTTTATGGACTAGCGGAGGGGACGAGCAGTACTTC,CASSLWTSGGDEQYF
-,TRBJ1-6,TRBV4-2,15,-,TGTGCCAGCAGCCAAGATGGGGGCGAAAATTCACCCCTCCACTTT,CASSQDGGENSPLHF
TRBD1,TRBJ2-7,TRBV5-1,14,-,TGCGCCAGCAGCTACACAGGGGACCTTGGGGAGCAGTACTTC,CASSYTGDLGEQYF
TRBD1,TRBJ2-4,TRBV7-2,12,few,TGTGCCAGCAGCTCACAGGGGAACATTCAGTACTTC,CASSSQGNIQYF
-,TRBJ2-3,TRBV6-1,17,-,TGTGCCAGCAGTGAAGTCAAACCACCAGTTAGCACAGATACGCAGTATTTT,CASSEVKPPVSTDTQYF
TRBD1,TRBJ1-1,TRBV5-1,14,few,TGCGCCAGCAGCACGGACAGGACGAACACTGAAGCTTTCTTT,CASSTDRTNTEAFF
-,TRBJ2-7,TRBV18,18,-,TGTGCCAGCTCGTTAACGATGGCCGGGAGCATTTCGATCCCCGAGCAGTACTTC,CASSLTMAGSISIPEQYF
-,TRBJ2-1,TRBV4-1,13,few,TGCGCCAGCAGCCAAGAGAGGCTTAATGAGCAGTTCTTC,CASSQERLNEQFF
-,TRBJ1-6,TRBV7-2,15,-,TGTGCCAGCAGCGGAAGCGCGGCGGAGAGATCACCCCTCCACTTT,CASSGSAAERSPLHF
-,TRBJ2-6,TRBV28,17,few,TGTGCCAGCAGTCTCGGGAGCCTCAGCTCTGGGGCCAACGTCCTGACTTTC,CASSLGSLSSGANVLTF
TRBD1,TRBJ1-1,TRBV13,15,few,TGTGCCAGCAGCTTAGGAGGGGGCAAGAGGACTGAAGCTTTCTTT,CASSLGGGKRTEAFF